The 6 T cell receptor beta chains in this list originate from one sample, sequenced in a study of CD8 T cells in ankylosing spondylitis (TCRdb year 2017). Libraries were built with 5' RACE. Sequencing relied on an Illumina HiSeq 2500. Clones were called with MiXCR by TCRdb after fastp trimmed the public reads at Q25, and only in-frame beta chains were retained. Rows with one shared CDR3 protein collapse into an entry with the most common genes and DNA. The sample table records 150,000 to 200,000 distinct CDR3 sequences; 13% of these occur just once. The top ten clonotypes cover approximately 9.9% of the sample. Sequencing was performed on blood, either unsorted or a sorted T cell fraction (not recorded which). These receptors originate from a female donor with ankylosing spondylitis or in good health (not recorded which).

In this sample, this clonotype turned up a few times. The chain carries TRBV7-3 and TRBJ2-1; D possibly corresponds to TRBD1 (5 bases). CDR3 length: 14 amino acids. CDR1 is SGHTA and CDR2 is FQGTGA in the germline V gene. V was shortened by 5 bases and J by 7 bases, with 15 bases between the two germline ends. CDR3 amino acids: CASSPRRTSNEQFF. The CDR3 nucleotides are TGTGCCAGCAGCCCACGAAGGACATCTAATGAGCAGTTCTTC.

This clonotype was detected only a few times. The chain combines TRBV15 with TRBJ1-5, with D perhaps TRBD1 (5 bases). This CDR3 has 13 residues. The ends were cut back, 3 bases at V and 5 bases at J, with 8 bases in the middle. Germline CDR1 and CDR2: LNHNV and YYDKDF (reference sequence). The chain's CDR3 is CATSRDTHQPQHF. As DNA, the CDR3 is TGTGCCACCAGCAGGGACACCCATCAGCCCCAGCATTTT. Based on the CDR3 plus reference TRBV15 and TRBJ1-5, the full variable domain is DAMVIQNPRYQVTQFGKPVTLSCSQTLNHNVMYWYQQKSSQAPKLLFHYYDKDFNNEADTPDNFQSRRPNTSFCFLDIRSPGLGDTAMYLCATSRDTHQPQHFGDGTRLSIL.

In this sample, this clonotype turned up many times. J is TRBJ1-1 and V is TRBV11-2, with D possibly being TRBD1 (5 bases). The CDR3 length is 14 residues. The ends were cut back, 2 bases at V and 1 base at J, with 8 bases in the middle. Germline lookup yields CDR1 SGHAT and CDR2 FQNNGV. CDR3 bases: TGTGCCAGCAGCTTATCCAGGGCGAACACTGAAGCTTTCTTT. Translation gives CASSLSRANTEAFF.

This clonotype was found many times. J is TRBJ1-1 and V is TRBV29-1; tentatively, D is TRBD1 (6 bases). Per germline, CDR1 SQVTM and CDR2 ANQGSEA. This CDR3 region has 14 residues. Trimming pared 7 bases from V and 0 bases from J, leaving 15 bases between. The CDR3 DNA sequence: TGCAGCGCCTATGGGACAAACATGAACACTGAAGCTTTCTTT. Translation gives CSAYGTNMNTEAFF.

The gene calls are TRBV7-2 and TRBJ2-5; 7 nucleotides align to TRBD1. Trimming at V came to 5 bases and at J to 2 bases, leaving 8 bases not matched to a gene. Germline V lookup: CDR1 SGHTA, CDR2 FQGNSA. This CDR3 is built from 15 residues. The chain's CDR3 is CASSPQDRTQETQYF. The CDR3 nucleotides read TGTGCCAGCAGCCCACAGGACAGGACGCAAGAGACCCAGTACTTC.

This clonotype was recorded many times. V and J are TRBV6-1 and TRBJ2-2; the match to TRBD1 covers 10 bases. V lost 5 bases, J lost 3 bases, and 9 bases stayed unmatched. There are 17 residues in the CDR3. The germline CDR1 and CDR2 sequences are MNHNS and SASEGT. CDR3 loop: CASSPAPGQGYTGELFF. For the CDR3, the DNA is TGTGCCAGCAGTCCCGCCCCGGGACAGGGGTACACCGGGGAGCTGTTTTTT.